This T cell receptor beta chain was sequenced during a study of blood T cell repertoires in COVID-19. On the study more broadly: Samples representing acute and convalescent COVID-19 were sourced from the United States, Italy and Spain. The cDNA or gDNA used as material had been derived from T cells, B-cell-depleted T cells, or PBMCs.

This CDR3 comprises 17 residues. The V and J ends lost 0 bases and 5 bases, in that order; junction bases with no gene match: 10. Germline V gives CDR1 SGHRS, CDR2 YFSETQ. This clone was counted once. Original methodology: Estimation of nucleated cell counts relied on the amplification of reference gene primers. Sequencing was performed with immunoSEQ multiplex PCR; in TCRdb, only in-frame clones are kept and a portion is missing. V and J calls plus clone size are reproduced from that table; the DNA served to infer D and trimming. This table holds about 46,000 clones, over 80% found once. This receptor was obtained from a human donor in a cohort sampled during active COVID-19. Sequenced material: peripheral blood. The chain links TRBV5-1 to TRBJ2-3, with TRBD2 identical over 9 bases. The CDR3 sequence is CASSLGGGGAGEDTQYF. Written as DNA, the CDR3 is TGCGCCAGCAGCTTGGGTGGCGGGGGGGCCGGAGAAGATACGCAGTATTTT.